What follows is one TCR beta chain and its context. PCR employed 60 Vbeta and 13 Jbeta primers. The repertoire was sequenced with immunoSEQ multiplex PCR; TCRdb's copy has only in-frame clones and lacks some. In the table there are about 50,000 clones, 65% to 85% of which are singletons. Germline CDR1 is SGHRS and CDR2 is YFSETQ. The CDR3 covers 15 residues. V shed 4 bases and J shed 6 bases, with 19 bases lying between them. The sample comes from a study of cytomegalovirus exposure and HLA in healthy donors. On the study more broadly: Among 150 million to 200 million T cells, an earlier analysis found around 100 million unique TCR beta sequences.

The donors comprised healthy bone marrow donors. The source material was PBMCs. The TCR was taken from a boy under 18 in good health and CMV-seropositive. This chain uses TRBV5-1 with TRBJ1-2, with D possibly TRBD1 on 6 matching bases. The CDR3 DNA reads TGCGCCAGCAGCCCAAACGACAGGTCTGTTGATGGCTACACCTTC. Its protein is CASSPNDRSVDGYTF. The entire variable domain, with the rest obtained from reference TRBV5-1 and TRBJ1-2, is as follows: KAGVTQTPRYLIKTRGQQVTLSCSPISGHRSVSWYQQTPGQGLQFLFEYFSETQRNKGNFPGRFSGRQFSNSRSEMNVSTLELGDSALYLCASSPNDRSVDGYTFGSGTRLTVV.